The T cell receptor (beta chain) under discussion was sequenced for a study of cytomegalovirus exposure and HLA in healthy donors (dated by TCRdb to the late 2010s). Broadly, across the study: An earlier analysis of several hundred of the donors reported 250 to 300 Gb of sequence data and 95 million to 130 million unique TCR beta sequences obtained from about 179 million T cells. Approximately 310 gigabases of sequencing data and 70 million to 85 million unique TCR sequences were included in an early release covering 550 to 800 HLA-typed donors. The genetic ancestry cluster associated with self-reported Caucasian donors included roughly 84% of the roughly 380 genotyped donors. The study was designed to test whether signatures of past pathogen exposure could be identified by cataloging public T cell receptors. The study profiled the T cell repertoires of more than 500 subjects by immunosequencing and related them to cytomegalovirus serostatus. In addition to the first cohort of about 650 subjects, a separate validation cohort of approximately 130 different subjects was used. The study combined high-throughput TCR immunosequencing, statistical association of individual TCRs with disease status, and machine learning to predict cytomegalovirus infection status. In a later analysis, previously published TCR beta repertoires from 550 to 700 donors were re-analyzed and high-resolution HLA genotyping was added so that TCR occurrence patterns could be studied. Rather than drawing on any new phenotypic data, the later analysis identified candidate immune exposures from TCR beta sequences and the way those sequences occurred across donors. To decide whether each TCR beta V gene segment behaved as functional or pseudogenic, an earlier analysis of fewer than 750 of the donors relied on high-throughput TCR beta sequencing. Alongside the repertoire data, information on donor age, sex, ethnicity and CMV serostatus was compiled. A later genetic analysis took genome-wide SNP genotypes for 398 of the 666 donors and used that subset as a discovery cohort. All discovery cohort repertoires had been generated on a single sequencing platform. Class I and class II HLA loci were covered by the typing at four-digit resolution. The number of donors typed differed by locus, with about 629-630 for A, B, C, DRB1 and DQB1, around 500 for DQA1, about 610 for DPA1, and under 490 for DPB1. A few DR-DQ haplotypes were treated as single units for association and clustering because of strong linkage in the cohort. Among about 390 genotyped donors of the cohort, an average of around 240,000 unique TCR beta nucleotide sequences were sequenced per donor, 15% to 20% of them non-productive. The study at large found these results: In a later analysis, about 17,000 TCR beta sequences were associated with specific HLA alleles at a false discovery rate of 0.05. In vitro tests confirmed that a few of the cytomegalovirus-associated TCR beta chains recognize cytomegalovirus antigens. A cluster of highly shared sequence variants was judged likely to represent a technical artifact of the sequencing pipeline. A further reported finding was that TCR beta sequences accurately predicted the HLA-A and HLA-B alleles for most subjects in the first cohort. While some public TCRs were present in many individuals, most TCR sequences turned up only very rarely across donors. According to the authors, the approach could potentially be generalized to other disease states and immunological phenotypes. In a later analysis, several top co-occurrence clusters were reported to appear linked to parvovirus B19, influenza, CMV and Epstein-Barr virus. In both the original and validation cohorts, the classifier was reported to diagnose cytomegalovirus status with high specificity and sensitivity. Because some donors lacked HLA typing at each locus, the association tests relied only on the typed subset. Linkage disequilibrium might explain the correlated functional status among segregating V segments, but an unknown experimental factor could not be ruled out. In an earlier analysis of some 500 of the donors, most TCR beta V segments were observed in productive rearrangements about 87% or about 30% of the time, broadly matching IMGT annotations. In the study, roughly 160 TCR beta chains were listed as associated with cytomegalovirus. V-gene and J-gene trimming of TCR beta chains was associated with a missense DCLRE1C variant in a later genetic analysis, and the association was replicated in an independent cohort. When HLA alleles, especially DR and DQ, strongly co-occurred, attributing TCR associations to individual alleles was difficult. According to a later analysis, most CMV-associated TCR beta chains appeared to be HLA-restricted, and the HLA associations seemed to be driven largely by CMV exposure. Because the 87-base-pair reads could not distinguish some IMGT-functional V segments, including TRBV6-2 and TRBV6-3, those segments were excluded. A later analysis found that HLA-associated TCR beta chains were more clonally expanded and had lower generation probabilities than equally common non-associated chains. In a later analysis, TCR association rates were found to vary across HLA loci, with the most associated TCRs seen for DRB1 alleles and the fewest for HLA-C alleles. Immune exposure information for the cohort was limited to CMV serostatus. Sequencing depth was assumed to be roughly uniform across donors in the presence/absence analyses, though that assumption may not hold. In a later genetic analysis, fewer N-insertions in productive TCRs were reported among donors in an Asian-associated ancestry cluster than the roughly 700-donor mean. The earlier analysis of around 600 of the donors excluded roughly 17 rarely observed V segments, including chromosome 9 orphons, because counts were too low. In this cohort, only TCR beta chains were sequenced, and detectable features were limited by the absence of alpha or paired-chain data.

Unmatched junction bases come to 6, with V trimmed by 2 bases and J by 5 bases. Taken from cysteine to phenylalanine, the CDR3 has 14 residues. Only the CDR3 region is kept as DNA, spanning 42 bases read in frame from base 1. From a lookup of the germline V gene, CDR1 and CDR2 are MDHEN and SYDVKM. The library was obtained by the immunoSEQ multiplex PCR assay. The multiplex PCR relied on a mix of 60 forward primers for TCR Vbeta segments and 13 reverse primers for TCR Jbeta segments. The CDR3 region of rearranged TCR beta genes was amplified from genomic DNA with a multiplex PCR assay. The amplified TCR beta libraries were sequenced on the Illumina HiSeq System as 87-base-pair reads. Regarding the original processing steps: A later analysis tallied 75 million to 95 million unique TCR beta chains across the 666 repertoires, and some 12 million of those chains were shared by two or more donors. Raw reads were error-corrected and collapsed into unique sequences with a nearest-neighbor algorithm that merged closely related sequences to remove PCR and sequencing errors. V, D and J gene segments were assigned by aligning CDR3 sequences to IMGT reference sequences. Each retained sequence needed at least a six-nucleotide match to both a V gene segment and a J gene segment. A rearrangement was called productive if the CDR3 had no stop codons and remained in frame with V and J, and every other rearrangement was called non-productive. Following IMGT convention, CDR3 was defined as the stretch from the second conserved V-encoded cysteine to the conserved J-encoded phenylalanine. The earlier analysis of a few hundred of the donors excluded sequences that lacked an unambiguous match to a single V gene segment. In an earlier analysis of about 590 of the donors, a V segment was called functional when productive rearrangements were above 56.7%, and segregating when the standard deviation between donors exceeded 5%. To diagnose cytomegalovirus status from the catalog of TCR beta chain sequences, a statistical classification framework was built. In a later analysis, TCR nucleotide sequences were compared against IMGT/GENE-DB human TR gene sequences so that V and J genes could be assigned. The TCRdist pipeline was used in a later analysis to assign CDR3 sequences and most-parsimonious VDJ recombination scenarios. A later analysis defined each TCR beta chain by its CDR3 amino acid sequence plus V-gene family, and excluded reads lacking a unique V-gene family. In a later analysis, 500 to 650 highly shared, low-generation-probability nucleotide sequences were removed to address suspected cross-contamination and a sequencing artifact. In a later analysis, a clonal expansion index for each public chain was calculated from normalized within-repertoire ranks of inferred template counts. Generation probabilities in a later analysis came from a VDJ recombination model fitted to out-of-frame rearrangements, and those results were checked against IGoR. A later analysis scored TCR-TCR, TCR-HLA and TCR-CMV co-occurrence with hypergeometric tests, applying a repertoire-size bias correction to TCR pairs. To estimate false discovery rates, a later analysis permuted the HLA or CMV assignments 20 times. A later analysis grouped co-occurring TCRs with DBSCAN, adding TCRdist sequence similarity when clustering within HLA-allele-positive subsets. For co-occurrence clustering, repertoires with fewer than 30,000 or more than 120,000 public chains were excluded, along with four to six repertoires with anomalous nucleotide sharing. Not all clones reach the TCRdb copy of this immuneACCESS table, which keeps in-frame sequences only. Checked studies attribute under half of the gap to unresolved V genes and leave the rest unexplained. V, J and clone size are taken as reported in that table, and D and trimming were inferred from the DNA itself. The sample table shows 150,000 to 200,000 clones, and 76% are seen once. The top ten hold about 1.5% of the sample.

Worth noting for this clone: This clone's antigen is unknown. Base qualities are not provided; no much larger clone lies one nucleotide away.

The cohort was made up of roughly 670 healthy bone marrow donors. At the time of sampling, every cohort member was nominally healthy, though immune exposures that went unrecorded were likely present. The donor was CMV seronegative and was included in the group of several hundred seronegative cohort members. A peripheral blood sample was provided by each donor, and peripheral blood mononuclear cells were used for TCR beta sequencing. The Qiagen DNeasy Blood Extraction Kit was used to extract genomic DNA from the blood cell samples. The receptor's source is a man aged 18 to 29 in good health and CMV-seronegative. The material sequenced was PBMCs. Recombination connected TRBV28 to TRBJ2-7; TRBD2 fits 7 bases in the junction. Read as DNA, the sequence is TGTGCCAGCAGTTTAGCTCGGGGAGGGGACGAGCAGTACTTC. It encodes CASSLARGGDEQYF.